Included here is one TCR beta chain sequence, with context. This sample is part of a study of control samples from healthy donors and cancer patients. Assay used: immunoSEQ multiplex PCR; TCRdb lists only in-frame clones, some missing. The sample shows 90,000 to 150,000 clones, approximately 89% of them seen only once. This TCR was recovered from a woman younger than 30 in good health. Sequencing input: blood.

The CDR3 is CASSLGRLSSGNTIYF. CDR3 sequence (DNA): TGTGCCAGCAGCTTAGGGCGGCTAAGCTCTGGAAACACCATATATTTT. The chain uses TRBV7-2 and TRBJ1-3; no definite D call. V lost 1 base to trimming and J lost 0 bases, with 10 bases between them. Germline CDR1 is SGHTA and CDR2 is FQGNSA. The CDR3 runs 16 residues. Based on the CDR3 plus reference TRBV7-2 and TRBJ1-3, the full variable domain is GAGVSQSPSNKVTEKGKDVELRCDPISGHTALYWYRQSLGQGLEFLIYFQGNSAPDKSGLPSDRFSAERTGGSVSTLTIQRTQQEDSAVYLCASSLGRLSSGNTIYFGEGSWLTVV.